The T cell receptor beta chain described here comes from a study of post-analysis software for immune sequencing data. Study details: Several disease courses (relapsing-remitting, secondary progressive and progressive-relapsing) of multiple sclerosis were included.

Findings of the study overall: Versus controls, multiple sclerosis patients showed significantly lower diversity (normalized Chao1). F measure clustering grouped samples strongly by preparation batch. Patients carried 5 or 6 TRBV segments more frequently than controls did, and TRBV5-6, TRBV5-1 and TRBV20-1 were among them.

Note on this clonotype: Its specificity is not known.

Between the trimmed V and J ends, which lost 1 base and 8 bases, there was a span of 7 bases. The CDR3 extends over 12 amino acids. From germline, CDR1 is SGHRS and CDR2 YFSETQ. Unique molecular identifiers were carried by the TCR beta cDNA libraries. Some 500,000 cDNA molecules were recovered from an input of 1 to 10 million T cells. TCRdb called the PCR reads again in MiXCR, with one record for every CDR3 protein. This table holds 430,000 or so distinct CDR3 sequences, 35% to 45% found once. This receptor was identified in a girl aged 2 to 10 with multiple sclerosis. V gene TRBV5-1 combines with J gene TRBJ2-1; possible D gene TRBD1, 6 bases. Sequenced input: blood. The CDR3 reads CASSLYRDEQFF. DNA for the CDR3: TGCGCCAGCAGCTTGTACAGGGATGAGCAGTTCTTC.